These T cell receptor beta chains were read from a single sample in a study of blood T cell repertoires in COVID-19. Sequencing used immunoSEQ multiplex PCR; TCRdb keeps in-frame clones, though not all of them. This sample has about 390,000 clones, with approximately 87% found just once. Input material: PBMCs or T cells enriched from blood (not recorded which). The receptor set was obtained from a woman aged 50 to 60 who had recovered from COVID-19. The CDR3 runs from the conserved cysteine through the conserved F or W. The D gene is left open where the match is weak.

CASSPLIAGGSYEQYF,TRBJ2-7,TRBV18,TRBD2
CASSFGSGGAYEQYF,TRBJ2-7,TRBV7-2,TRBD2
CATSSGVPNTEAFF,TRBJ1-1,TRBV15,-
CASSYSQRGGEQETQYF,TRBJ2-5,TRBV6-2/TRBV6-3,TRBD2
CASSFTLGGNSYNEQFF,TRBJ2-1,TRBV5-1,TRBD2
CASSQAGGYGYTF,TRBJ1-2,TRBV4-3,TRBD1
CASRGQGVLNSPLHF,TRBJ1-6,TRBV28,TRBD1
CASSVLTGELFF,TRBJ2-2,TRBV9,-
CASSESGTVNSPLHF,TRBJ1-6,TRBV2,TRBD1
CASTGQRGSAQHF,TRBJ1-5,TRBV6-5,-
CAWSGSGSDTQYF,TRBJ2-3,TRBV30,-
CASSSGSSRGYGYTF,TRBJ1-2,TRBV28,TRBD1
CASRLAGTYYNEQFF,TRBJ2-1,TRBV6-5,-
CASSQDMTGVTKNIQYF,TRBJ2-4,TRBV4-1,TRBD1
CASRMSSGNTIYF,TRBJ1-3,TRBV6-5,-
CASRDGRNEQYF,TRBJ2-7,TRBV2,TRBD2
CASSLTANTEAFF,TRBJ1-1,TRBV7-3,-
CASSAPGQNQPQHF,TRBJ1-5,TRBV27,TRBD1
CASSRGWTGAYEQYF,TRBJ2-7,TRBV6-5,-
CASSEAVGLGNNEQFF,TRBJ2-1,TRBV6-1,TRBD2
CASSQGTHYEQYF,TRBJ2-7,TRBV28,-
CASFPGNMNTEAFF,TRBJ1-1,TRBV6-5,-
CASSRQGNNQPQHF,TRBJ1-5,TRBV9,TRBD1
CASSMDSTNYGYTF,TRBJ1-2,TRBV27,-
CASSLAAGYNSPLHF,TRBJ1-6,TRBV7-6,-
CASHRDRGLGGELFF,TRBJ2-2,TRBV19,TRBD1
CASSDYTGELSGYTF,TRBJ1-2,TRBV2,TRBD1
CASTSGANNEQFF,TRBJ2-1,TRBV28,TRBD2
CASSYLDRSSYEQYF,TRBJ2-7,TRBV6-5,TRBD1
CASSQGQNYGYTF,TRBJ1-2,TRBV2,TRBD1
CASSPSGGTAGNTIYF,TRBJ1-3,TRBV4-3,TRBD1
CASSEHGGNYGYTF,TRBJ1-2,TRBV6-1,-